The clone carrying this TCR beta chain was seen only a few times. PCR involved 60 Vbeta and 13 Jbeta primers. Clones were read by immunoSEQ multiplex PCR, and TCRdb kept only the in-frame ones, dropping some. This sample yields roughly 100,000 clones, of which around four fifths are seen a single time; roughly 7% belongs to the top ten. This specimen comes from a study of cytomegalovirus exposure and HLA in healthy donors. This CDR3 has 13 residues. CDR1 and CDR2 from the germline V gene are LNHDA and SQIVND (reference sequence). The ends were cut back, 6 bases at V and 0 bases at J, with 6 bases in the middle.

The source of this sequence is a man between 40 and 49 years old in good health and CMV-seropositive. Sequencing used PBMCs. The chain carries TRBV19 and TRBJ1-3; no firm D call. DNA for the CDR3: TGTGCCAGTAGATACAGCTCTGGAAACACCATATATTTT. This encodes CASRYSSGNTIYF.